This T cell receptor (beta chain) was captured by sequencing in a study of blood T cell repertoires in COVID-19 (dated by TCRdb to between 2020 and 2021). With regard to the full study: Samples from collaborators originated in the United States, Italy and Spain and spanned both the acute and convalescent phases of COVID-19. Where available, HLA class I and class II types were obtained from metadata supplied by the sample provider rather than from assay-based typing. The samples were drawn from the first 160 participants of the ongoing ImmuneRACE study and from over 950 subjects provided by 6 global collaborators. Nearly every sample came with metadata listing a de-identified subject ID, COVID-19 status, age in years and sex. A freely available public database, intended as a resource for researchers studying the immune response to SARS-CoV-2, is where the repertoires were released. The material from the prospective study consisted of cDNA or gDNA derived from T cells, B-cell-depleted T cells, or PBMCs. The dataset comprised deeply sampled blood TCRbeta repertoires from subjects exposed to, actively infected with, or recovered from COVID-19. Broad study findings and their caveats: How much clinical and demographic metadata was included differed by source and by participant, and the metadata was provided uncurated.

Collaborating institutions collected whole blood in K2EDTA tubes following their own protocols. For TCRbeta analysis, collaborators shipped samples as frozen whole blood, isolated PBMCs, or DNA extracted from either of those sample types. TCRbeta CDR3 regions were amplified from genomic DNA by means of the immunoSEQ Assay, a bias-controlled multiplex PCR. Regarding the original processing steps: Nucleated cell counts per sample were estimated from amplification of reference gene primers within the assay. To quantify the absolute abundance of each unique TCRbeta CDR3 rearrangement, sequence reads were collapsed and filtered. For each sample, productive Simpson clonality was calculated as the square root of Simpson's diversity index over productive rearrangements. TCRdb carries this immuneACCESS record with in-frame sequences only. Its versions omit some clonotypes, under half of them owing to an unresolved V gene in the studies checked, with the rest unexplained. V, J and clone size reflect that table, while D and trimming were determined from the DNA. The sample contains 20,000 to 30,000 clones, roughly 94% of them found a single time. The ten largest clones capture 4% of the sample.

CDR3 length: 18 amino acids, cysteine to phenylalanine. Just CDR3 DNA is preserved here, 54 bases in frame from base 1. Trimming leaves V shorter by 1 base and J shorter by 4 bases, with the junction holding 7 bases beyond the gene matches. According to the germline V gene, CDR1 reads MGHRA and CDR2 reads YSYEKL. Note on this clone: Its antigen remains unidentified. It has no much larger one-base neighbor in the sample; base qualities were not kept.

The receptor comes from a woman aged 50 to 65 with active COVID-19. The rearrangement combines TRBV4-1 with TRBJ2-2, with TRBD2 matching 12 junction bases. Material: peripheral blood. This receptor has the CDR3 CASSQGLAGVTGTGELFF. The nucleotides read TGCGCCAGCAGCCAAGGACTAGCGGGAGTAACGGGCACCGGGGAGCTGTTTTTT.